The next 30 T cell receptor beta chains were all read from a single sample in a study of vaccination and CD4 T cells after COVID-19. Their recognized antigens are unknown. Regarding treatment: approximately nine-day PBMC culture with coronavirus spike peptide pools or control peptides (ViraFEST assay). Oncomine TCR Beta short-read sequencing was applied to DNA from cultured CD4+ T cells. TCRdb called the PCR reads again in MiXCR, with one record for every CDR3 protein. The sample carries about 15,000 distinct CDR3 sequences, around 70% recorded once. The sequencing sample was made of CD4+ T cells from blood, cultured in vitro. All receptors derive from a human donor who had recovered from COVID-19.

This clonotype was counted between two and nine times. J is TRBJ1-1 and V is TRBV20-1; D not certain. Deletions cut 3 bases from V and 6 bases from J, with 8 bases between. There are 11 residues in the CDR3. Germline V CDR1 and CDR2: DFQATT, SNEGSKA (reference sequence). CDR3 coding DNA: TGCAGTGCTAGTGGTATCGCTGAAGCTTTCTTT. Protein: CSASGIAEAFF.

The V and J genes are TRBV18 and TRBJ1-4; unclear D gene. The CDR3 totals 15 residues. V dropped 1 base and J dropped 7 bases, with 13 bases sitting between them. Germline assignment: CDR1 KGHSH and CDR2 LQKENI. The chain's CDR3 is CASSPLAQNGEKLFF. The CDR3 coding sequence is TGTGCCAGCTCACCACTGGCTCAGAACGGTGAAAAACTGTTTTTT.

The J gene is TRBJ2-7, the V gene TRBV6-2 or TRBV6-3, with 9 bases that match TRBD2. The CDR3 sequence is 16 residues long. Per germline, CDR1 MNHEY and CDR2 SVGEGT. The J segment lost 2 bases and the V segment lost 4 bases, leaving 9 bases of the junction unmatched. DNA of the CDR3: TGTGCCAGCAGTTCATTTAGCGGGAGAACACCCTACGAGCAGTACTTC. Amino acids: CASSSFSGRTPYEQYF.

The chain recombines TRBV11-3 with TRBJ2-3; 8 bases fit TRBD1. CDR1 SGHNT and CDR2 YENEEA come from the germline V gene. The CDR3 loop spans 15 amino acids. J gave up 7 bases and V 5 bases, and 11 bases lay outside the gene matches. In nucleotides, the CDR3 is TGTGCCAGCAGCCCCTGGACAGGGCCCCAAAATACGCAGTATTTT. Its protein is CASSPWTGPQNTQYF.

In this sample, this clonotype turned up once. This chain uses TRBV10-3 with TRBJ2-5; D is uncertain. The CDR3 length is 16 residues. Trimming took 4 bases from V and 1 from J, leaving 16 bases between them. Germline loops: CDR1 ENHRY, CDR2 SYGVKD. DNA for the CDR3: TGTGCCATCAGTGGACACGGAACTGGCGGCCAAGAGACCCAGTACTTC. Translated: CAISGHGTGGQETQYF.

The chain is built from TRBV15 and TRBJ1-6; D gene ambiguous. The germline gives CDR1 LNHNV, CDR2 YYDKDF (reference sequence). CDR3 length: 15 residues. V was clipped by 0 bases and J by 10 bases, with 13 bases between them. The CDR3 loop is CATSRDILGGSPLHF. CDR3 DNA sequence: TGTGCCACCAGCAGAGATATTCTGGGAGGGTCACCCCTCCACTTT.

This clonotype was counted a single time. CDR3 sequence: CASSGDRGVNYGYTF. The CDR3 nucleotides read TGTGCCAGCAGCGGCGACAGGGGGGTAAACTATGGCTACACCTTC. The V call is TRBV6-1, the J call TRBJ1-2; 9 bases are a match to TRBD1. Germline CDR1 and CDR2: MNHNS and SASEGT. Unmatched junction bases numbered 7, after V lost 6 bases and J lost 2 bases. The CDR3 is 15 residues long.

V gene TRBV28 combines with J gene TRBJ1-6, with 9 bases fitting TRBD1. The CDR3 runs 15 residues. The V gene's germline CDR1 is MDHEN and CDR2 SYDVKM. J was trimmed by 10 bases and V by 6 bases; bases with no gene match: 10. CDR3 sequence: CASSPETGGGSPLHF. CDR3 nucleotide sequence: TGTGCCAGCAGCCCCGAGACAGGGGGAGGCTCACCCCTCCACTTT.

The V and J genes are TRBV7-2 and TRBJ1-2; TRBD1 is a possible D gene (6 bases). This CDR3 has 15 amino acids. V was cut by 2 bases and J by 8 bases, with 18 bases left in between. Germline V gene sequence: CDR1 SGHTA, CDR2 FQGNSA. The CDR3 DNA reads TGTGCCAGCAGCTTAATACCCCAGGGGATCCAAGGCTACACCTTC. Translated, it gives CASSLIPQGIQGYTF.

V gene TRBV15 combines with J gene TRBJ1-4; D not resolved. Germline V gives CDR1 LNHNV, CDR2 YYDKDF (reference sequence). Trimming took 0 bases from V and 3 from J, leaving 8 bases between them. The CDR3 is made up of 15 amino acids. This chain's CDR3 is CATSRDPEANEKLFF. The CDR3 coding sequence is TGTGCCACCAGCAGAGATCCAGAAGCTAATGAAAAACTGTTTTTT.

V is TRBV18 and J is TRBJ1-3; D call uncertain. This CDR3 comprises 14 residues. Germline V gene sequence: CDR1 KGHSH, CDR2 LQKENI. Trimming left V 1 base short and J 3 bases short, with 7 bases between. The CDR3 nucleotides read TGTGCCAGCTCACCACTCGCTGATGGAAACACCATATATTTT. It translates to CASSPLADGNTIYF. The complete variable domain, with remaining parts taken from reference TRBV18 and TRBJ1-3, reads NAGVMQNPRHLVRRRGQEARLRCSPMKGHSHVYWYRQLPEEGLKFMVYLQKENIIDESGMPKERFSAEFPKEGPSILRIQQVVRGDSAAYFCASSPLADGNTIYFGEGSWLTVV.

This rearrangement joins TRBV7-8 to TRBJ1-6, with TRBD1 matching 7 bases. The CDR3 spans 13 residues. The germline V gene has CDR1 SGHVS and CDR2 FQNEAQ. The trim removed 2 bases at V and 13 bases at J, leaving 5 bases unmatched. The CDR3 spells CASSLRDRAPLHF. CDR3 DNA sequence: TGTGCCAGCAGCTTAAGGGACAGAGCCCCCCTCCACTTT.

The chain recombines TRBV20-1 with TRBJ2-4; D could derive from TRBD1 or TRBD2 (5 bases each). Germline CDR1 is DFQATT and CDR2 is SNEGSKA (reference sequence). The CDR3 extends over 12 amino acids. V lost 7 bases and J lost 6, with 13 bases in between. The CDR3 nucleotides are TGCAGTGTTTCCCGGGACCCAAACATTCAGTACTTC. This codes for CSVSRDPNIQYF.

The chain recombines TRBV7-2 with TRBJ1-1; D remains unclear. The CDR3 has 10 residues. CDR1 is SGHTA, CDR2 FQGNSA, per germline. V gave up 5 bases and J gave up 8 bases, with 6 bases separating them. The CDR3 loop is CASSGREAFF. CDR3 sequence (DNA): TGTGCCAGCAGCGGTAGGGAAGCTTTCTTT.

The chain is built from TRBV28 and TRBJ1-6, with a weak D call TRBD1 (5 bases). The CDR3 extends over 14 amino acids. The ends were cut back, 6 bases at V and 7 bases at J, with 13 bases in the middle. CDR1 and CDR2 from the germline V gene are MDHEN and SYDVKM. DNA of the CDR3: TGTGCCAGCAGGGGGGGGGGAATAAATTCACCCCTCCACTTT. It is translated as CASRGGGINSPLHF.

The V gene is TRBV7-8, the J gene TRBJ1-3, with D possibly being TRBD1 (6 bases). Deletions cut 5 bases from V and 3 bases from J, with 17 bases between. Looked up from germline, CDR1 is SGHVS and CDR2 is FQNEAQ. This CDR3 spans 16 amino acids. The CDR3 DNA reads as TGTGCCAGCAGCACAGGGACTCCCGGAGGTGGAAACACCATATATTTT. Protein product: CASSTGTPGGGNTIYF.

The J gene is TRBJ2-3, the V gene TRBV6-5; D unclear. This CDR3 contains 13 residues. V lost 2 bases to trimming and J lost 5 bases, with 8 bases between them. The V gene's germline CDR1 is MNHEY and CDR2 SVGAGI. The CDR3: CASSYKAGDTQYF. For the CDR3, the DNA is TGTGCCAGCAGTTACAAAGCAGGAGATACGCAGTATTTT.

This clonotype was recorded only once. The chain uses TRBV24-1 and TRBJ1-5; D is ambiguous. Germline-derived CDR1 and CDR2 are KGHDR and SFDVKD. The CDR3 has 14 amino acids. CDR3 nucleotide sequence: TGTGCTGCCCCATACGGAAAAGACAATCAGCCCCAGCATTTT. This translates into CAAPYGKDNQPQHF.

V gene TRBV6-5 combines with J gene TRBJ2-7; 7 bases agree with TRBD1. J was trimmed by 3 bases and V by 3 bases; bases with no gene match: 8. CDR1 is MNHEY, CDR2 SVGAGI, per germline. This CDR3 region has 15 residues. CDR3 coding DNA: TGTGCCAGCAGTTATCGTTCGGGACAGATCTACGAGCAGTACTTC. It is translated as CASSYRSGQIYEQYF.

The count of this clonotype is one. V and J are TRBV24-1 and TRBJ2-1; D is possibly TRBD1 (7 bases). The germline V gene encodes CDR1 KGHDR and CDR2 SFDVKD. Trimming removed 4 bases from V and 15 bases from J, with 18 bases in between. The CDR3 runs 13 residues. The CDR3 DNA reads TGTGCCACCAGTGACCTTCCCAGGGGGGAATTGTTCTTC. Its translation is CATSDLPRGELFF.

V is TRBV24-1 and J is TRBJ2-7, with D tentatively TRBD1 or TRBD2 (5 bases each). V lost 5 bases and J 4 bases, leaving 8 bases between the germline ends. Germline V lookup: CDR1 KGHDR, CDR2 SFDVKD. The CDR3 has 12 residues. DNA for the CDR3: TGTGCCACCAGTGCCTGGGGGTACGAGCAGTACTTC. It is translated as CATSAWGYEQYF.

This clonotype has only one observation. The CDR3 DNA sequence: TGTGCCAGCAGCCCACAGGGTAGAGAAGCTTTCTTT. This gives the protein CASSPQGREAFF. This chain uses TRBV7-2 with TRBJ1-1; D might be TRBD1 (6 bases). Trimming removed 5 bases from V and 8 bases from J, with 12 bases in between. The length of the CDR3 is 12 residues. Germline lookup yields CDR1 SGHTA and CDR2 FQGNSA.

The chain couples TRBV20-1 to TRBJ2-4; D gene unclear. Trimming cost V 6 bases and J 1 base, with 16 bases left between them. Germline loops: CDR1 DFQATT, CDR2 SNEGSKA (reference sequence). There are 15 residues in the CDR3. CDR3 nucleotides: TGCAGTGCCGTACAGCTAACTGCGGCCAAAAACATTCAGTACTTC. It encodes CSAVQLTAAKNIQYF.

The rearrangement joins TRBV21-1 to TRBJ1-2; the tabulated D call, TRBD1, remains unverified against the DNA. TRBV21-1 is a pseudogene. This CDR3 contains 16 residues. CDR3 residues: CASSKSTGPANYGYTF. For the CDR3, the DNA is TGTGCCAGCAGCAAATCGACAGGGCCGGCTAACTATGGCTACACCTTC.

This chain joins TRBV20-1 and TRBJ1-6, with 7 bases fitting TRBD1. Germline CDR1 DFQATT, CDR2 SNEGSKA (reference sequence). V dropped 0 bases and J dropped 10; count of bases not matched to a gene: 9. This CDR3 has 15 amino acids. CDR3 coding DNA: TGCAGTGCTAGAGATCCCGCAGGGGGAAAATCACCCCTCCACTTT. Its protein product is CSARDPAGGKSPLHF.

The genes are TRBV7-9 and TRBJ2-3; 11 bases line up with TRBD2. The CDR3 length is 17 residues. Trimming removed 5 bases from V and 0 bases from J; junction bases left unmatched: 7. Germline V CDR1 and CDR2: SEHNR, FQNEAQ (reference sequence). The CDR3 DNA reads TGTGCCAGCAGCCCCCGGACTAGCGGGCCTAGCACAGATACGCAGTATTTT. It yields the protein CASSPRTSGPSTDTQYF.

This sequence joins TRBV27 and TRBJ1-1, with a possible D match to TRBD1 (6 bases). V lost 2 bases to trimming and J lost 7 bases, with 11 bases between them. This CDR3 is built from 13 residues. Germline lookup yields CDR1 MNHEY and CDR2 SMNVEV (reference sequence). The CDR3 DNA sequence: TGTGCCAGCAGTTTACAGGGGCTGGGTGAAGCTTTCTTT. It translates to CASSLQGLGEAFF.

This sequence joins TRBV28 and TRBJ2-5, with 7 nucleotides matching TRBD2. The CDR3 spans 17 residues. Germline trimming cut 2 bases from V and 5 bases from J; bases unmatched to any gene: 14. Germline lookup yields CDR1 MDHEN and CDR2 SYDVKM. The CDR3: CASSLGLRAGARETQYF. As DNA, the CDR3 is TGTGCCAGCAGTTTAGGGTTGCGGGCGGGAGCTAGGGAGACCCAGTACTTC.

This clonotype occurred a few times. At one end the junction does not follow the germline gene, possibly because of a read error. The chain employs TRBV7-7 and TRBJ2-2; 15 positions agree with TRBD2. Germline V gene sequence: CDR1 SSHAT, CDR2 FNYEAQ (reference sequence). The CDR3 sequence is 18 residues long. CDR3 in amino acids: CASSLSRTSGRVAGELFF. DNA of the CDR3: TGTGCTAGCAGCTTATCTCGGACTAGCGGGAGGGTCGCCGGGGAGCTGTTTTTT.

The J gene is TRBJ1-2, the V gene TRBV7-2; TRBD1 might be the D (5 bases). Trimming removed 1 base from V and 3 bases from J, with 12 bases in between. Germline CDR1 reads SGHTA; CDR2 reads FQGNSA. The CDR3 contains 15 residues. Written as DNA, the CDR3 is TGTGCCAGCAGCTTAGTCCAGGGCGAAGACTATGGCTACACCTTC. Translation gives CASSLVQGEDYGYTF.